These 7 T cell receptor beta chains were all obtained from the same sample, sequenced in a study of T cells in tuberculosis. Only in-frame clones appear in the TCRdb table, and some are missing; sequencing was by immunoSEQ multiplex PCR. The data contain approximately 31,000 clones, 86% of them singletons. The time point: new active TB diagnosis, blood taken before or within 7 days of starting treatment. Specimen: PBMCs, collected at tuberculosis diagnosis. All receptors derive from an adult with tuberculosis.

This chain joins TRBV6-1 and TRBJ2-1, with 7 nucleotides matching TRBD2. The CDR3 consists of 15 residues. The germline gives CDR1 MNHNS, CDR2 SASEGT. With 3 bases clipped from V and 6 bases from J, the junction kept 8 bases outside the gene matches. The CDR3 DNA reads TGTGCCAGCAGTGATGCGGGAGTCCCCGGCAATGAGCAGTTCTTC. As protein: CASSDAGVPGNEQFF.

The CDR3 is CASRPGTSGSYEQYF. CDR3 DNA sequence: TGTGCCAGCAGACCCGGGACTAGCGGCTCCTACGAGCAGTACTTC. The chain has TRBV5-4 and TRBJ2-7, with 11 bases lining up with TRBD2. Germline V CDR1 and CDR2: SGHNT, YYREEE (reference sequence). Losses at the gene ends were 5 bases for V and 0 bases for J; bases not matched to a gene: 4. CDR3 size: 15 residues.

The J gene is TRBJ1-1, the V gene TRBV7-2; maybe TRBD1 (6 bases). CDR1 is SGHTA, CDR2 FQGNSA, per germline. This CDR3 is 14 amino acids long. The germline V and J ends were trimmed by 4 bases and 3 bases, with 12 bases remaining between them. CDR3 in amino acids: CASSYRTVDTEAFF. CDR3 coding DNA: TGTGCCAGCAGCTATAGGACAGTAGACACTGAAGCTTTCTTT.

The chain uses TRBV2 and TRBJ1-2, with TRBD1 matching 8 bases. Unmatched junction bases numbered 7, after V lost 6 bases and J lost 4 bases. Germline-derived CDR1 and CDR2 are SNHLY and FYNNEI. This CDR3 comprises 14 residues. The CDR3 DNA reads TGTGCCAGCAGCGAACAGGGGGAAACCTATGGCTACACCTTC. Protein sequence: CASSEQGETYGYTF.

This chain connects TRBV6-4 to TRBJ2-3; 10 bases line up with TRBD1. Germline CDR1 and CDR2: MRHNA and SNTAGT. J was trimmed by 4 bases and V by 2 bases; bases with no gene match: 0. The CDR3 runs 14 residues. CDR3 sequence (DNA): TGTGCCAGCAGTGACGGACAGGGGGCAGATACGCAGTATTTT. This translates into CASSDGQGADTQYF.

The J gene is TRBJ2-5, the V gene TRBV2; D call uncertain. The CDR3 extends over 14 amino acids. Germline V gene sequence: CDR1 SNHLY, CDR2 FYNNEI. V lost 0 bases and J lost 2, with 7 bases in between. CDR3 DNA sequence: TGTGCCAGCAGTGAAGCGCGTCTTCAAGAGACCCAGTACTTC. It is translated as CASSEARLQETQYF.

This chain connects TRBV2 to TRBJ2-5, with 7 bases aligning to TRBD2. The V segment lost 7 bases and the J segment 3 bases; nucleotides outside the gene matches: 11. This CDR3 contains 15 residues. CDR1 and CDR2 from the germline V gene are SNHLY and FYNNEI. The CDR3 bases are TGTGCCAGCATTCTCGTTAGGACTAGTGAAGAGACCCAGTACTTC. It specifies CASILVRTSEETQYF.